These T cell receptor beta chains were read from a single sample in a study of cytomegalovirus exposure and HLA in healthy donors. The table came from immunoSEQ multiplex PCR; TCRdb's copy has only in-frame clones and leaves some out. Of over 95,000 clones detected, about three quarters appear once; the ten largest clones hold under 3.5%. Sequencing was carried out using PBMCs. Every receptor here comes from a female donor in good health and CMV-seronegative. Each CDR3 is given with its conserved first and last residue. The D gene is left open where the match is weak. A clone size is listed for some rows: how often the clone was seen (once, few, many), or a class if it is expanded.

CDR3nt: TGTGCCAGCAGTCCACGAGGCACAGATACGCAGTATTTT; CDR3aa: CASSPRGTDTQYF; len: 13; d_gene: -; abundance: -; j_gene: TRBJ2-3; v_gene: TRBV6-6
CDR3nt: TGTGCCAGTAGCCTACAGGGGGCGGTGGGCACTGAAGCTTTCTTT; CDR3aa: CASSLQGAVGTEAFF; len: 15; d_gene: TRBD1; abundance: -; j_gene: TRBJ1-1; v_gene: TRBV19
CDR3nt: TGTGCCTGGAGACGACTCGACGGAGACTACGAGCAGTACTTC; CDR3aa: CAWRRLDGDYEQYF; len: 14; d_gene: -; abundance: -; j_gene: TRBJ2-7; v_gene: TRBV30
CDR3nt: TGCGCCAGCAGCCAAGGGGACTTCGAAGAGACCCAGTACTTC; CDR3aa: CASSQGDFEETQYF; len: 14; d_gene: -; abundance: -; j_gene: TRBJ2-5; v_gene: TRBV4-3
CDR3nt: TGTGCCAGCAGCCAAGATGGGCCCCCCCCTGGCGGGGGGAGGGAGACCCAGTACTTC; CDR3aa: CASSQDGPPPGGGRETQYF; len: 19; d_gene: TRBD2; abundance: -; j_gene: TRBJ2-5; v_gene: TRBV14
CDR3nt: TGTGCCAGCAGCAAGACAGGGAAGAGCAATCAGCCCCAGCATTTT; CDR3aa: CASSKTGKSNQPQHF; len: 15; d_gene: TRBD1; abundance: -; j_gene: TRBJ1-5; v_gene: TRBV7-2
CDR3nt: TGTGCCAGTAGTAGACGGGAGCTCAATCAGCCCCAGCATTTT; CDR3aa: CASSRRELNQPQHF; len: 14; d_gene: -; abundance: -; j_gene: TRBJ1-5; v_gene: TRBV19
CDR3nt: TGTGCCACCAGCAGAGATCAGGGGGCAAGCTCTGGGGCCAACGTCCTGACTTTC; CDR3aa: CATSRDQGASSGANVLTF; len: 18; d_gene: TRBD1; abundance: -; j_gene: TRBJ2-6; v_gene: TRBV15
CDR3nt: TGTGTGAGTCAGCCGGGAAACTCCTACGAGCAGTACTTC; CDR3aa: CVSQPGNSYEQYF; len: 13; d_gene: -; abundance: -; j_gene: TRBJ2-7; v_gene: TRBV7-9
CDR3nt: TGCGCCAGCATGGACGGGATCAGACAGGTTGATTCACCCCTCCACTTT; CDR3aa: CASMDGIRQVDSPLHF; len: 16; d_gene: -; abundance: once; j_gene: TRBJ1-6; v_gene: TRBV10-2
CDR3nt: TGTGCCAGCAGTAAGACTAGGGCGGAGACCCAGTACTTC; CDR3aa: CASSKTRAETQYF; len: 13; d_gene: -; abundance: -; j_gene: TRBJ2-5; v_gene: TRBV5-6
CDR3nt: TGTGCCAGCAGTTACAGACTAGCGGGGGGGAACAATGAGCAGTTCTTC; CDR3aa: CASSYRLAGGNNEQFF; len: 16; d_gene: TRBD2; abundance: -; j_gene: TRBJ2-1; v_gene: TRBV6-5
CDR3nt: TGTGCCAGCAGCTCCGCCCAGCGGGGGCAAGAGACCCAGTACTTC; CDR3aa: CASSSAQRGQETQYF; len: 15; d_gene: TRBD2; abundance: -; j_gene: TRBJ2-5; v_gene: TRBV5-5
CDR3nt: TGTGCCATCAGTGATCCTGGCCGGAACACTGAAGCTTTCTTT; CDR3aa: CAISDPGRNTEAFF; len: 14; d_gene: -; abundance: -; j_gene: TRBJ1-1; v_gene: TRBV10-3
CDR3nt: TGCGCCAGCAGCTTGGATGACAGGGTCTACACTGAAGCTTTCTTT; CDR3aa: CASSLDDRVYTEAFF; len: 15; d_gene: TRBD1; abundance: -; j_gene: TRBJ1-1; v_gene: TRBV5-1
CDR3nt: TGTGCCAGAAGCCCGGGGACTAGCGGGGGGGCAGATACGCAGTATTTT; CDR3aa: CARSPGTSGGADTQYF; len: 16; d_gene: TRBD2; abundance: -; j_gene: TRBJ2-3; v_gene: TRBV5-3
CDR3nt: TGTGCCAGCAGTGAAACAGGGTTTGAGACCCAGTACTTC; CDR3aa: CASSETGFETQYF; len: 13; d_gene: -; abundance: once; j_gene: TRBJ2-5; v_gene: TRBV6-1
CDR3nt: TGCGCCAGCAGCTTGTACGGGCTGGAGGCTGGCTACACCTTC; CDR3aa: CASSLYGLEAGYTF; len: 14; d_gene: -; abundance: -; j_gene: TRBJ1-2; v_gene: TRBV5-1
CDR3nt: TGCGCCAGCAGCTTGAACGGGGGGAGGGCAACACCCCTCCACTTT; CDR3aa: CASSLNGGRATPLHF; len: 15; d_gene: -; abundance: -; j_gene: TRBJ1-6; v_gene: TRBV5-1
CDR3nt: TGCGCCAGCAGCCAGGCGCGAGGACAGGGGGCGAGGCAGCCCCAGCATTTT; CDR3aa: CASSQARGQGARQPQHF; len: 17; d_gene: TRBD1; abundance: -; j_gene: TRBJ1-5; v_gene: TRBV23-1
CDR3nt: TGTGCCAGCAGCACTCGCGGGGGGGCCAATGAGCAGTTCTTC; CDR3aa: CASSTRGGANEQFF; len: 14; d_gene: TRBD2; abundance: -; j_gene: TRBJ2-1; v_gene: TRBV9
CDR3nt: TGTGCCAGCAGCTTCAGGAACACCGGGGAGCTGTTTTTT; CDR3aa: CASSFRNTGELFF; len: 13; d_gene: -; abundance: few; j_gene: TRBJ2-2; v_gene: TRBV7-9